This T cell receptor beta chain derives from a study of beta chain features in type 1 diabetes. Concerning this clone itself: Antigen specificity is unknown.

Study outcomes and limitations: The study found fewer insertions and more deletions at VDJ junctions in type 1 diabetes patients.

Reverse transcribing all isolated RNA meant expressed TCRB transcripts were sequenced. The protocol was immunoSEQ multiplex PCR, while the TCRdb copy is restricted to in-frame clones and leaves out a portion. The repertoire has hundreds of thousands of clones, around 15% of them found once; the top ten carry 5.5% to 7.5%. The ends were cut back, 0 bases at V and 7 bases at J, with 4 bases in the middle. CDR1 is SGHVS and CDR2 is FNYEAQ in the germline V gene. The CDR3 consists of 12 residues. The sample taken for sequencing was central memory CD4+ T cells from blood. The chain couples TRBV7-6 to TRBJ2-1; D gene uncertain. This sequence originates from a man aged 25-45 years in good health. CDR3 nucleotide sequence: TGTGCCAGCAGCTTAGCGGAAAATGAGCAGTTCTTC. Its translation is CASSLAENEQFF.